This T cell receptor (beta chain) was recovered during a study of a mutant IDH1 vaccine in newly diagnosed glioma. Study context: Beforehand, treatment had been radiotherapy, temozolomide, or both; the majority received both. Findings of the study overall: Variations in leading peripheral T cell clonotypes appeared to have no connection with pseudoprogression.

Comments on this clone: What it binds is not known.

Profiled with immunoSEQ multiplex PCR; TCRdb holds only in-frame clones, not every one. Here the sample spans roughly 51,000 clones, 70% to 85% being singletons. The sample's time point: week 47, end of study. Vaccination comprised doses that each held 300 ug of mutant IDH1 20-mer peptide, plus topical imiquimod. CDR1 is MGHRA and CDR2 is YSYEKL in the germline V gene. Trimming stripped 1 base from V and 5 bases from J, with 8 bases between. The CDR3 contains 14 residues. This material consisted of PBMCs, taken from a glioma patient whose treatment included an IDH1 peptide vaccine. The gene calls are TRBV4-1 and TRBJ2-2; no clear D gene. This sequence was found in a woman aged 25 to 39 with glioma. Some clones in this sample may be carry-over from other donors' samples. In DNA, the CDR3 is TGCGCCAGCAGCCAAGTCGAAGGGACCGGGGAGCTGTTTTTT. Amino acid sequence: CASSQVEGTGELFF.